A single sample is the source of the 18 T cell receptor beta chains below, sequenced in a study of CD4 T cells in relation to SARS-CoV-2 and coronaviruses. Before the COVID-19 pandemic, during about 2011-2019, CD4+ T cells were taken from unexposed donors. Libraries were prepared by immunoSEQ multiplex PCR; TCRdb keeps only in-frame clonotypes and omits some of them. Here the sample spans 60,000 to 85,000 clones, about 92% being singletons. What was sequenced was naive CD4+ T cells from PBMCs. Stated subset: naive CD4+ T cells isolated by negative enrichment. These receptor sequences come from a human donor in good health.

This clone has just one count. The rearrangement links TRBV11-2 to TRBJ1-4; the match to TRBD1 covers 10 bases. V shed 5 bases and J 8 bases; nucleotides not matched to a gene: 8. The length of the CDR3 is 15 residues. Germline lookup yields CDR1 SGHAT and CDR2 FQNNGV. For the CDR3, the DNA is TGTGCCAGCAGCCCAAATCCGGGACAGGGGGAAAAACTGTTTTTT. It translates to CASSPNPGQGEKLFF. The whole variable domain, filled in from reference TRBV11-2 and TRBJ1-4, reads EAGVAQSPRYKIIEKRQSVAFWCNPISGHATLYWYQQILGQGPKLLIQFQNNGVVDDSQLPKDRFSAERLKGVDSTLKIQPAKLEDSAVYLCASSPNPGQGEKLFFGSGTQLSVL.

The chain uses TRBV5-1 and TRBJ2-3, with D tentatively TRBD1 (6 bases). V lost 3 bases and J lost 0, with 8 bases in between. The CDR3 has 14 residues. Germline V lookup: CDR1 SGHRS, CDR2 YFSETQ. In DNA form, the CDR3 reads TGCGCCAGCAGCTCCGACAGGAGCACAGATACGCAGTATTTT. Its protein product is CASSSDRSTDTQYF. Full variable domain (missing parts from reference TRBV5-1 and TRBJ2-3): KAGVTQTPRYLIKTRGQQVTLSCSPISGHRSVSWYQQTPGQGLQFLFEYFSETQRNKGNFPGRFSGRQFSNSRSEMNVSTLELGDSALYLCASSSDRSTDTQYFGPGTRLTVL.

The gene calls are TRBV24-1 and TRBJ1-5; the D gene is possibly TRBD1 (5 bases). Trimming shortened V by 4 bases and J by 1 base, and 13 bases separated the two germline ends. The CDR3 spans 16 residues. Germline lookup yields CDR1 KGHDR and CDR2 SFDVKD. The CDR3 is CATSELGALSNQPQHF. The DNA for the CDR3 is TGTGCCACCAGTGAACTAGGGGCGTTAAGCAATCAGCCCCAGCATTTT.

The CDR3 bases are TGTGCCAGCAGCTTAACGGGAGCGGATACGCAGTATTTT. This gives the protein CASSLTGADTQYF. The rearrangement joins TRBV7-3 to TRBJ2-3, with D possibly TRBD2 on 5 matching bases. This CDR3 spans 13 amino acids. Trimming removed 0 bases from V and 6 bases from J, with 7 bases in between. The germline V gene encodes CDR1 SGHTA and CDR2 FQGTGA.

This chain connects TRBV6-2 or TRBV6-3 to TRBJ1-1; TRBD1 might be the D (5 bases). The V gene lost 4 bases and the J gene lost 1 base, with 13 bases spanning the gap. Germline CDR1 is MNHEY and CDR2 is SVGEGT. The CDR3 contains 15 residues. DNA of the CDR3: TGTGCCAGCAGTTTGCAGGGCAGTGGGAACACTGAAGCTTTCTTT. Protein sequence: CASSLQGSGNTEAFF.

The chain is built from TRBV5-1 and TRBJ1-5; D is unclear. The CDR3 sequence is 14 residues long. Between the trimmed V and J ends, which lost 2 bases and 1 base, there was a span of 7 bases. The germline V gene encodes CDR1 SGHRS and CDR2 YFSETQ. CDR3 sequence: CASSLGNSNQPQHF. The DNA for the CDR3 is TGCGCCAGCAGCTTAGGGAACAGCAATCAGCCCCAGCATTTT.

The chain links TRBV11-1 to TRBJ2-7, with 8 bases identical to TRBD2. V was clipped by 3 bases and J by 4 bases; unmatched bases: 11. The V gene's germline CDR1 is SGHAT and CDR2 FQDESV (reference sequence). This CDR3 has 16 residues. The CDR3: CASSFPAAGAEYEQYF. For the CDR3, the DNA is TGTGCCAGCAGCTTTCCGGCAGCGGGAGCGGAGTACGAGCAGTACTTC.

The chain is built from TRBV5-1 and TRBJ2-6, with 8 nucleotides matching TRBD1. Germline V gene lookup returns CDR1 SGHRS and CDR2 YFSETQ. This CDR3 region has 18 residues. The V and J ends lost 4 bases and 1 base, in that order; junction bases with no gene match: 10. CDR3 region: CASSVDRVDLSGANVLTF. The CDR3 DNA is TGCGCCAGCAGCGTGGACAGGGTGGACCTTTCTGGGGCCAACGTCCTGACTTTC.

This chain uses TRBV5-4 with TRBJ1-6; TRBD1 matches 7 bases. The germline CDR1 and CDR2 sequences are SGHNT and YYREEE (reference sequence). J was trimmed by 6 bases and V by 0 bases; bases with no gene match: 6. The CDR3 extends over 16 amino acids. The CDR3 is CASSLEGGTANSPLHF. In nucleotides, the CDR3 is TGTGCCAGCAGCTTGGAGGGAGGGACAGCTAATTCACCCCTCCACTTT. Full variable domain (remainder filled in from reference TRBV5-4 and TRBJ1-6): ETGVTQSPTHLIKTRGQQVTLRCSSQSGHNTVSWYQQALGQGPQFIFQYYREEENGRGNFPPRFSGLQFPNYSSELNVNALELDDSALYLCASSLEGGTANSPLHFGNGTRLTVT.

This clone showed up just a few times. This chain's CDR3 is CASSVGQGQPQHF. The CDR3 bases are TGTGCCAGCAGCGTCGGACAGGGCCAGCCCCAGCATTTT. The chain is built from TRBV9 and TRBJ1-5; 8 nucleotides align to TRBD1. V trimming: 2 bases; J trimming: 7 bases; junction bases outside the gene matches: 2. The CDR3 is 13 residues long. The germline V gene has CDR1 SGDLS and CDR2 YYNGEE.

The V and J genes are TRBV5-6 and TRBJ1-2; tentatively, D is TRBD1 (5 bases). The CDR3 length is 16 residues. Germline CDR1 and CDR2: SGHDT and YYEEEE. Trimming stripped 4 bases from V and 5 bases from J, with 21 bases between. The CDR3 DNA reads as TGTGCCAGCAGCCCAAGAAGGGACCTCAGTGGTTATGGCTACACCTTC. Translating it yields CASSPRRDLSGYGYTF.

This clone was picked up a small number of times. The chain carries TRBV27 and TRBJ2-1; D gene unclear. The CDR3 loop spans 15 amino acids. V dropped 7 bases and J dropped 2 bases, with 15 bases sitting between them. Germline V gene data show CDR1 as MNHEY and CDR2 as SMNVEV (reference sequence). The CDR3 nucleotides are TGTGCCAGCAAAGCTTCCGGTAACACCTACAATGAGCAGTTCTTC. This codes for CASKASGNTYNEQFF.

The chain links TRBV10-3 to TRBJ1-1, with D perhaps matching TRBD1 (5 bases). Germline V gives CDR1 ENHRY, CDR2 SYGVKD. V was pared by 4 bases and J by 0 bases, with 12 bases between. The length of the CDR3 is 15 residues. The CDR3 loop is CAISVTGQLNTEAFF. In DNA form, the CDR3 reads TGTGCCATCAGTGTCACGGGGCAACTGAACACTGAAGCTTTCTTT.

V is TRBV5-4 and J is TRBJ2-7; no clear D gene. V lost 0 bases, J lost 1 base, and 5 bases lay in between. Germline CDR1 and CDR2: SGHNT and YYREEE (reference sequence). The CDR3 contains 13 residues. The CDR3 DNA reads TGTGCCAGCAGCTTGGGGGCATCCTACGAGCAGTACTTC. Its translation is CASSLGASYEQYF.

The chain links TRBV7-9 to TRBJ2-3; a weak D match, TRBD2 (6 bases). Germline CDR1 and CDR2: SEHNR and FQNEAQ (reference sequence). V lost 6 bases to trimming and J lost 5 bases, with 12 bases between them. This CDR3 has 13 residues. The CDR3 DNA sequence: TGTGCCAGCAGGTGGGGGGTTAAAGATACGCAGTATTTT. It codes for CASRWGVKDTQYF.

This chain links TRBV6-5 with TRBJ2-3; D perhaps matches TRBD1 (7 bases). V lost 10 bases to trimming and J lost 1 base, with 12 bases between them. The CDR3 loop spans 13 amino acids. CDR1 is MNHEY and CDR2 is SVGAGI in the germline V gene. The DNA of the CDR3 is TGTGCCAACCGGGGGACAGGCACAGATACGCAGTATTTT. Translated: CANRGTGTDTQYF.

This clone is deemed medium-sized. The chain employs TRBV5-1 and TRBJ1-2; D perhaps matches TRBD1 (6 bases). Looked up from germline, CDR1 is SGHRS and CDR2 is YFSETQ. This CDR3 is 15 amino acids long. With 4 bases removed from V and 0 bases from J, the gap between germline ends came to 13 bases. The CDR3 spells CASSAGGSANYGYTF. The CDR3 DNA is TGCGCCAGCAGCGCGGGGGGCTCAGCTAACTATGGCTACACCTTC. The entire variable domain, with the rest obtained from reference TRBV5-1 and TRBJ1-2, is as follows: KAGVTQTPRYLIKTRGQQVTLSCSPISGHRSVSWYQQTPGQGLQFLFEYFSETQRNKGNFPGRFSGRQFSNSRSEMNVSTLELGDSALYLCASSAGGSANYGYTFGSGTRLTVV.

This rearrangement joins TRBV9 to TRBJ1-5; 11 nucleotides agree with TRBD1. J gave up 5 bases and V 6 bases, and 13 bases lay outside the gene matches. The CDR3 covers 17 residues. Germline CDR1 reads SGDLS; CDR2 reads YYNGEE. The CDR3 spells CASISDRDRGYHQPQHF. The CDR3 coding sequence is TGTGCCAGCATTTCTGACCGGGACAGGGGGTATCATCAGCCCCAGCATTTT.